A single sample gave rise to the 16 T cell receptor beta chains below, sequenced in a study of blood T cell repertoires in COVID-19. Using immunoSEQ multiplex PCR, the repertoire was profiled, and TCRdb retains in-frame clones only, with some absent. The sample contains about 200,000 clones, around 87% of which appear only once. The sequenced sample consisted of PBMCs or T cells enriched from blood (not recorded which). Receptors were obtained from a woman between 25 and 40 years old who had recovered from COVID-19.

The V and J genes are TRBV5-5 and TRBJ2-7, with TRBD2 identical over 7 bases. The junction had 5 bases not matched to a gene; V was cut back by 6 bases and J by 2 bases. The germline V gene has CDR1 SGHKS and CDR2 YYEKEE (reference sequence). The CDR3 is made up of 13 amino acids. CDR3 in DNA: TGTGCCAGCATCCCGGGGGGAACCTACGAGCAGTACTTC. Translating it yields CASIPGGTYEQYF.

This chain joins TRBV19 and TRBJ2-7, with 8 bases lining up with TRBD1. In germline, CDR1 is LNHDA, CDR2 SQIVND (reference sequence). The CDR3 has 14 residues. V lost 5 bases and J lost 6; bases outside the gene matches: 9. The CDR3 loop is CASSPWDRYGEQYF. CDR3 nucleotides: TGTGCCAGTAGTCCCTGGGACAGGTATGGCGAGCAGTACTTC.

The chain combines TRBV9 with TRBJ2-1, with a tentative D call TRBD2 (5 bases). Germline assignment: CDR1 SGDLS and CDR2 YYNGEE. The germline V and J ends were trimmed by 0 bases and 5 bases, with 9 bases remaining between them. The CDR3 totals 14 residues. CDR3 DNA: TGTGCCAGCAGCGTAGGTAGCGACGACAATGAGCAGTTCTTC. It is translated as CASSVGSDDNEQFF.

This rearrangement joins TRBV3-1 (or the pseudogene TRBV3-2) to TRBJ2-5; 10 bases agree with TRBD2. This CDR3 spans 15 amino acids. Germline loops: CDR1 LGHDT, CDR2 YNNKEL (reference sequence). Trimming removed 4 bases from V and 4 bases from J; junction bases left unmatched: 6. The CDR3 nucleotides are TGTGCCAGCAGCCCCCAGCGGGGGGGAGGAGAGACCCAGTACTTC. Translated: CASSPQRGGGETQYF.

The chain is built from TRBV6-6 and TRBJ1-4; 8 nucleotides align to TRBD1. The germline gives CDR1 MNHNY, CDR2 SVGAGI (reference sequence). V shed 6 bases, J shed 6 bases, and the junction held 6 bases outside the gene matches. The CDR3 length is 14 residues. CDR3 sequence: CASRQGALDEKLFF. The CDR3 region has the DNA TGTGCCAGCAGGCAGGGGGCCCTAGATGAAAAACTGTTTTTT.

The V gene is TRBV7-9, the J gene TRBJ1-2, with 8 bases that match TRBD1. Germline CDR1 reads SEHNR; CDR2 reads FQNEAQ (reference sequence). V lost 5 bases to trimming and J lost 2 bases; unmatched junction nucleotides: 7. The CDR3 extends over 15 amino acids. The CDR3 DNA follows: TGTGCCAGCAGCCCAAGGACAGGGAAGAACTATGGCTACACCTTC. It codes for CASSPRTGKNYGYTF.

The chain links TRBV5-8 to TRBJ2-5, with TRBD1 identical over 10 bases. The length of the CDR3 is 15 residues. V trimming: 4 bases; J trimming: 5 bases; junction bases outside the gene matches: 8. CDR1 is SGHTS, CDR2 YDEGEE, per germline. The CDR3 DNA follows: TGTGCCAGCAGCACCCGGGACAGGGGCTCGGAGACCCAGTACTTC. Encoded protein: CASSTRDRGSETQYF.

The rearrangement uses TRBV28 and TRBJ2-7, with 15 bases aligning to TRBD2. CDR3 size: 16 residues. CDR1 and CDR2 from the germline V gene are MDHEN and SYDVKM. V shed 4 bases and J 4 bases; nucleotides not matched to a gene: 5. CDR3 amino acids: CASSSPGTSGRYEQYF. In nucleotides, the CDR3 is TGTGCCAGCAGTTCGCCCGGGACTAGCGGGAGGTACGAGCAGTACTTC.

The chain joins TRBV30 to TRBJ1-1; no reliable D call. The germline gives CDR1 GTSNPN, CDR2 SVGIG (reference sequence). V was shortened by 3 bases and J by 1 base, with 6 bases between the two germline ends. The CDR3 is 12 amino acids. The chain's CDR3 is CAWRRQNTEAFF. The DNA for the CDR3 is TGTGCCTGGAGGAGACAGAACACTGAAGCTTTCTTT.

The chain uses TRBV12-5 and TRBJ2-7; TRBD1 might be the D (6 bases). The CDR3 has 14 amino acids. Germline assignment: CDR1 LGHNT and CDR2 FRNRAP. The germline V and J ends were trimmed by 5 bases and 6 bases, with 17 bases remaining between them. CDR3 loop: CASGPLGQLSEQYF. CDR3 in DNA: TGTGCTAGTGGTCCGTTAGGACAGCTAAGCGAGCAGTACTTC. Full variable domain (outside the CDR3, taken from reference TRBV12-5 and TRBJ2-7): DARVTQTPRHKVTEMGQEVTMRCQPILGHNTVFWYRQTMMQGLELLAYFRNRAPLDDSGMPKDRFSAEMPDATLATLKIQPSEPRDSAVYFCASGPLGQLSEQYFGPGTRLTVT.

In nucleotides, the CDR3 is TGTGCCAGCAGTTACGCACAGCCAGGGGGAGAGACCCAGTACTTC. This codes for CASSYAQPGGETQYF. This chain links TRBV6-5 with TRBJ2-5, with TRBD1 identical over 7 bases. V lost 2 bases, J lost 4 bases, and 7 bases stayed unmatched. CDR3 length: 15 amino acids. CDR1 is MNHEY, CDR2 SVGAGI, per germline.

The chain joins TRBV7-2 to TRBJ2-1; possibly TRBD2 for D (6 bases). This CDR3 has 15 amino acids. V was trimmed by 5 bases and J by 6 bases, leaving 17 bases between them. Germline values: CDR1 SGHTA, CDR2 FQGNSA. The CDR3 DNA sequence: TGTGCCAGCAGCCCTTCGGGCGGGGCAGCCAATGAGCAGTTCTTC. Its translation is CASSPSGGAANEQFF. The whole variable domain, remainder taken from reference TRBV7-2 and TRBJ2-1, is GAGVSQSPSNKVTEKGKDVELRCDPISGHTALYWYRQSLGQGLEFLIYFQGNSAPDKSGLPSDRFSAERTGGSVSTLTIQRTQQEDSAVYLCASSPSGGAANEQFFGPGTRLTVL.

The chain recombines TRBV3-1 (or the pseudogene TRBV3-2) with TRBJ1-1; 7 bases are a match to TRBD1. The germline CDR1 and CDR2 sequences are LGHDT and YNNKEL (reference sequence). J gave up 10 bases and V 3 bases, and 8 bases lay outside the gene matches. The CDR3 has 13 residues. CDR3 in DNA: TGTGCCAGCAGCCATGACAGGGCCTACGGAGCTTTCTTT. Its protein product is CASSHDRAYGAFF.

This chain links TRBV6-5 with TRBJ2-7; 11 bases are a match to TRBD2. The CDR3 has 14 residues. Trimming cost V 3 bases and J 4 bases; bases outside gene matches: 2. Germline V gene sequence: CDR1 MNHEY, CDR2 SVGAGI. Here the CDR3 DNA reads TGTGCCAGCAGTTATAGGACTAGCGGGTACGAGCAGTACTTC. Its protein is CASSYRTSGYEQYF.

The V call is TRBV4-1, the J call TRBJ1-4, with D possibly being TRBD1 (6 bases). The V end lost 4 bases, the J end lost 5 bases, and 14 bases lay between the germline ends. There are 15 residues in the CDR3. Germline V gene lookup returns CDR1 MGHRA and CDR2 YSYEKL. As DNA, the CDR3 is TGCGCCAGCAGCCCCGACAGGTGGGGGAATGAAAAACTGTTTTTT. This translates into CASSPDRWGNEKLFF.

The J gene is TRBJ1-1, the V gene TRBV24-1; TRBD1 matches 8 bases. CDR1 is KGHDR, CDR2 SFDVKD, per germline. The CDR3 contains 13 residues. V trimming: 5 bases; J trimming: 3 bases; junction bases outside the gene matches: 1. The CDR3 sequence is CATSGTGHTEAFF. DNA for the CDR3: TGTGCCACCAGTGGGACAGGGCACACTGAAGCTTTCTTT.